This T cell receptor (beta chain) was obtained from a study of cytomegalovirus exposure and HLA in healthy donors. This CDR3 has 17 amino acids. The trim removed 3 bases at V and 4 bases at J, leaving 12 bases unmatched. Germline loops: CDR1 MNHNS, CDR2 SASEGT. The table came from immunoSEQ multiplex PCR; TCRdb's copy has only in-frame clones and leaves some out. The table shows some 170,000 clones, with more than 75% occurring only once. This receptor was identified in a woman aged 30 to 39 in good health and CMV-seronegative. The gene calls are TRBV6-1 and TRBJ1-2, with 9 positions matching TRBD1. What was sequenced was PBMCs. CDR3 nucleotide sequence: TGTGCCAGCAGTGACCAGAATCGGGACAGGGAGGGCTATGGCTACACCTTC. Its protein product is CASSDQNRDREGYGYTF.